This T cell receptor (beta chain) originates from a study of blood T cell repertoires in COVID-19. Study-wide context: T cells, B-cell-depleted T cells, or PBMCs provided the cDNA or gDNA that served as material.

Participant reports of clinical history set cohort assignment. Germline V gene sequence: CDR1 MNHNS, CDR2 SASEGT. The J segment lost 1 base and the V segment lost 3 bases, leaving 5 bases of the junction unmatched. This CDR3 has 16 amino acids. Profiling relied on immunoSEQ multiplex PCR, and the TCRdb table lists in-frame clones only, not all of them. This repertoire shows about 350,000 clones, roughly nine tenths found once; its top ten account for more than 0.9%. The origin of this receptor is a woman aged 25 to 39 who had recovered from COVID-19. Sequencing used PBMCs or T cells enriched from blood (not recorded which). This chain joins TRBV6-1 and TRBJ2-5; TRBD1 matches 10 bases. Here the CDR3 reads CASSEGTGAIQETQYF. CDR3 in DNA: TGTGCCAGCAGTGAGGGGACAGGGGCCATCCAAGAGACCCAGTACTTC.